This T cell receptor (beta chain) emerged from a study of PD-L1 blockade in urothelial cancer (dated by TCRdb to the late 2010s). For the wider study: Every patient began therapy around 2014 and was given atezolizumab 1,200 mg intravenously every 3 weeks. Durable clinical benefit was achieved by nine patients but not by the remaining 20. About 90% of the roughly 30 patients were males with bladder-origin urothelial cancer, and about 65% of the roughly 30 reported a prior smoking history. Durable clinical benefit was defined as progression-free survival longer than 6 months, and TCR features were also tested against progression-free and overall survival. Whole exome sequencing and RNA sequencing of pretreatment tumors were performed alongside TCR sequencing in the same patients. Twenty-nine patients had pretreatment blood TCR-seq, around 25 had at least one posttreatment blood collection, and around 25 had tumor TCR-seq. Pretreatment tumor samples, along with matched peripheral blood collected serially before and after atezolizumab treatment, underwent TCR sequencing. Blood samples were analyzed 3 weeks after the start of treatment (second dose) and 6 weeks after the start of treatment. Patients had an ECOG performance status of 0 or 1 and had received between 0 and 3 prior chemotherapy regimens. The study, an exploratory multi-omic analysis, examined somatic, immune and clinical correlates of response to PD-L1 blockade with atezolizumab in urothelial cancer. Blood samples gave a median of around 130,000 T cells and tens of thousands of unique TCRs, with a median clonality of 0.080. Overall study outcomes, separate from this receptor: Greater expansion of tumor-associated TCR clones in peripheral blood 3 weeks after the start of treatment was observed in patients with durable benefit (n of about 20, p = 0.022). Improved progression-free and overall survival was found to be associated with pretreatment peripheral blood TCR clonality below the median. Small sample size (n of about 30) and many exploratory analyses mean the results are intended to be hypothesis-generating.

A note on this clone: The antigen this receptor binds is unknown. No base quality values were provided; no much bigger clone lies one nucleotide off.

Synthetic TCR analog templates were spiked into each PCR to estimate absolute template abundance from read counts. Using the immunoSEQ assay, TCRbeta CDR3 regions were amplified from genomic DNA with bias-controlled V and J gene primers. Sequencing of rearranged TCRbeta segments was performed at approximately 20X coverage. In the authors' own workflow: Sequencing errors were corrected by clustering, and CDR3s were annotated against IMGT so that V, D and J genes could be assigned. Downstream analyses used only productive TCRbeta rearrangements, leaving out any out-of-frame or stop-codon sequences. Clonality was calculated as one minus the Shannon entropy normalized by the log of the number of unique productive sequences. Clones differing between time points or between blood and tumor were identified by Fisher's exact test with Benjamini-Hochberg correction at adjusted p below 0.01. TCRdb carries this immuneACCESS record with in-frame sequences only. Its versions omit some clonotypes, under half of them owing to an unresolved V gene in the studies checked, with the rest unexplained. V, J and clone size are taken as reported in that table, and D and trimming were inferred from the DNA itself. The sample has some 120,000 clones on record, around 90% of them singletons. The top ten clones comprise 3% to 4% of the sample.

This specimen's time point label, interpreted: peripheral blood 6 weeks after treatment start. A total of under 35 patients with locally advanced or metastatic urothelial carcinoma, treated at Memorial Sloan Kettering on a trial protocol, made up the cohort. Peripheral blood mononuclear cells were collected pretreatment and during treatment, at between 1 and 8 total time points per patient. The Qiagen DNeasy Blood extraction kit was used to purify genomic DNA from total PBMCs and tumor samples. PBMCs were collected pretreatment and during treatment and were isolated and stored as previously described. The CDR3 contains 18 residues, cysteine and phenylalanine counted. Only CDR3 DNA remains: 54 bases, in frame from the first base. Via the germline V gene, CDR1 is SGHRS and CDR2 YFSETQ. At the junction V is shortened by 0 bases and J by 0 bases, with 13 bases in between.

The rearranged segments are TRBV5-1 and TRBJ1-6; the D region possibly corresponds to TRBD1 (5 bases align). Sample: PBMCs, taken around atezolizumab (anti-PD-L1) treatment. This clonotype originated in a man in his 60s with urothelial cancer. The DNA is TGCGCCAGCAGCTTGGGCAGGTTAGGGGACTCCTATAATTCACCCCTCCACTTT. It translates to CASSLGRLGDSYNSPLHF.